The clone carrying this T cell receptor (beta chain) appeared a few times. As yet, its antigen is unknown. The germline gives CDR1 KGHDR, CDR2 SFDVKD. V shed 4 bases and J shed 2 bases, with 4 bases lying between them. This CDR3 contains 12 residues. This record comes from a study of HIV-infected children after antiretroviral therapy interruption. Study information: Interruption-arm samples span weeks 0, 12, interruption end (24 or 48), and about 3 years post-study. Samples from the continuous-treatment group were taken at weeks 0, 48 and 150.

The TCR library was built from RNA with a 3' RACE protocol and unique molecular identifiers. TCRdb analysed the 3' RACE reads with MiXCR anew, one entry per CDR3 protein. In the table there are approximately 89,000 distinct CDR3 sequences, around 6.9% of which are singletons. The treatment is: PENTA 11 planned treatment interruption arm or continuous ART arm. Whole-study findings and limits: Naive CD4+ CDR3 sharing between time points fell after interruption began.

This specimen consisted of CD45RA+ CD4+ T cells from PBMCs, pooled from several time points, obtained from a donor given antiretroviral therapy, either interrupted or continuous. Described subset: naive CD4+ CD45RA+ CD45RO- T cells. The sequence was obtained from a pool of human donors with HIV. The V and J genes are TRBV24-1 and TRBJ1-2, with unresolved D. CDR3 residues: CATSDQNYGYTF. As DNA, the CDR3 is TGTGCCACCAGTGACCAGAACTATGGCTACACCTTC.